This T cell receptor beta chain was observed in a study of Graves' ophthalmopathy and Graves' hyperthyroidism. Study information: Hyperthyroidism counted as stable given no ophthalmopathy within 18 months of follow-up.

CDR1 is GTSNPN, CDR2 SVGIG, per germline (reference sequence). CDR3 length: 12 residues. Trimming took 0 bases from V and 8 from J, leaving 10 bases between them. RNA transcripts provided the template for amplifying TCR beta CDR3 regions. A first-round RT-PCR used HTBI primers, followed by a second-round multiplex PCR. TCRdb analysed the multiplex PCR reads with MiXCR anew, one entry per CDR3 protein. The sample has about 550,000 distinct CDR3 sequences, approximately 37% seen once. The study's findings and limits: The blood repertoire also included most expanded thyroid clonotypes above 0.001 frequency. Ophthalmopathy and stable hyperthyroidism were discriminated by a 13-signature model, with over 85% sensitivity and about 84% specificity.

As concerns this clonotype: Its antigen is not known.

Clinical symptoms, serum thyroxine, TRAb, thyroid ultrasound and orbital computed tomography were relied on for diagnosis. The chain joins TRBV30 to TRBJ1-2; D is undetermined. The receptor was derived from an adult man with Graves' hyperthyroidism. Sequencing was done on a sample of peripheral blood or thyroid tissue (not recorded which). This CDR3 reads CAWSVSSQGYTF. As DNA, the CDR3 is TGTGCCTGGAGTGTGAGCAGCCAGGGCTACACCTTC.